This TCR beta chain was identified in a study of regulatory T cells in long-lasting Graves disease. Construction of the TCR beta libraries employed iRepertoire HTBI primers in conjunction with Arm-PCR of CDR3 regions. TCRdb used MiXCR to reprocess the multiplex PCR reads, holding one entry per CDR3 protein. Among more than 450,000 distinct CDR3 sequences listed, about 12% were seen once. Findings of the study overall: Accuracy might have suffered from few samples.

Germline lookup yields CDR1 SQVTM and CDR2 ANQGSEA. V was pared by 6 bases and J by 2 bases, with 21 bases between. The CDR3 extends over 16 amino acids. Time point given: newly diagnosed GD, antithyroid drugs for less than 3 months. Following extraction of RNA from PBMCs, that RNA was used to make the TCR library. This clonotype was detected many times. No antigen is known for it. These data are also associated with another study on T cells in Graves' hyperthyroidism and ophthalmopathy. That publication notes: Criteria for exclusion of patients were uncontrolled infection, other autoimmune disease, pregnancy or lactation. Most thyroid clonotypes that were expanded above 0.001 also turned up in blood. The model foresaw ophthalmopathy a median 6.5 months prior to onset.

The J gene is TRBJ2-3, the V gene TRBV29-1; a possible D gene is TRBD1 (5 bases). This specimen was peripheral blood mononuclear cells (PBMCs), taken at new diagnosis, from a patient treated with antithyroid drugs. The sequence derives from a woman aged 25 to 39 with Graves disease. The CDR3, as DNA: TGCAGCGTCCTCAGACAGCTGCCGCTCTACACAGATACGCAGTATTTT. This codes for CSVLRQLPLYTDTQYF.